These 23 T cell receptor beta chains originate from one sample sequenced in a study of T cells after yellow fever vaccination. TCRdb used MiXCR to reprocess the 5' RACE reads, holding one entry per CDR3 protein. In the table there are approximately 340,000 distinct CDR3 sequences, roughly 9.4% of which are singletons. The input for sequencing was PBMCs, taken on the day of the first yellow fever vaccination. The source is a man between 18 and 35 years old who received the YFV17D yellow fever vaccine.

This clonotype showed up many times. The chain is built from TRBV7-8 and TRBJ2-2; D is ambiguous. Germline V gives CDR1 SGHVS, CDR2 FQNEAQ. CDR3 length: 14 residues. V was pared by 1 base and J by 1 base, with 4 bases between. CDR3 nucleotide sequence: TGTGCCAGCAGCTTAGGGCAGAACACCGGGGAGCTGTTTTTT. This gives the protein CASSLGQNTGELFF.

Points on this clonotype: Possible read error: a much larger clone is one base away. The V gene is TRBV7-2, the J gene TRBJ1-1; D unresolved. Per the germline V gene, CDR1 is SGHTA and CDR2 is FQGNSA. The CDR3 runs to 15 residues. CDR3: CVSSASAGGNTEAFF. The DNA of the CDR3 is TGTGTCAGCAGCGCGTCTGCCGGAGGGAACACTGAAGCTTTCTTT.

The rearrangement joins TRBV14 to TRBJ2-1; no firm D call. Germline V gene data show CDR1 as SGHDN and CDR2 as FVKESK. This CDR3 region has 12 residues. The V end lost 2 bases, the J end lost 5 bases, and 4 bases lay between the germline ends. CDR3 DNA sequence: TGTGCCAGCAGCCAAATGCACAATGAGCAGTTCTTC. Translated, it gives CASSQMHNEQFF.

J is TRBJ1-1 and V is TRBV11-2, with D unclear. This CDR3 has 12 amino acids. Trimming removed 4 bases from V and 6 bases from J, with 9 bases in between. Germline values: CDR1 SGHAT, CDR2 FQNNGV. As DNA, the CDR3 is TGTGCCAGCAGCTCCGGCGGCCCTGAAGCTTTCTTT. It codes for CASSSGGPEAFF. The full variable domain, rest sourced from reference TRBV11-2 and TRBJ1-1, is EAGVAQSPRYKIIEKRQSVAFWCNPISGHATLYWYQQILGQGPKLLIQFQNNGVVDDSQLPKDRFSAERLKGVDSTLKIQPAKLEDSAVYLCASSSGGPEAFFGQGTRLTVV.

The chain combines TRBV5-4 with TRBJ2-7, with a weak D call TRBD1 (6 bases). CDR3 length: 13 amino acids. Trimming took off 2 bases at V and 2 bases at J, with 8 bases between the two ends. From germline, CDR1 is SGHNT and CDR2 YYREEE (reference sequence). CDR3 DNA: TGTGCCAGCAGCTTCTCAGGGGCCTACGAGCAGTACGTC. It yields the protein CASSFSGAYEQYV.

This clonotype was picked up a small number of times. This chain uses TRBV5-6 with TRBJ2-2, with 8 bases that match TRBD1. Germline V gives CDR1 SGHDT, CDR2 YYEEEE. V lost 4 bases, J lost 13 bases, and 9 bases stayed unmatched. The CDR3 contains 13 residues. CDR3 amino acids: CASSPQDDRGLFF. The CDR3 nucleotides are TGTGCCAGCAGCCCCCAAGACGACAGGGGGCTGTTTTTT.

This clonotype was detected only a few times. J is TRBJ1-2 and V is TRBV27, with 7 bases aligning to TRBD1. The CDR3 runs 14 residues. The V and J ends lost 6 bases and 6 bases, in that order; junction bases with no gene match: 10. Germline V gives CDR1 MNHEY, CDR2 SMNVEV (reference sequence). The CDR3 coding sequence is TGTGCCAGCAGCCGGGACAGAGCCTCCCATGGCTACACCTTC. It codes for CASSRDRASHGYTF.

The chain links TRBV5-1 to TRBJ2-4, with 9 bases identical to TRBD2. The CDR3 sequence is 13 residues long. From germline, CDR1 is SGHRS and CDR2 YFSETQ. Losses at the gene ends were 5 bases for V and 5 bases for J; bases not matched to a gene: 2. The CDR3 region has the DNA TGCGCCAGCAGGCGGACTAGCGAAAACATTCAGTACTTC. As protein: CASRRTSENIQYF.

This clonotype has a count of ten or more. DNA of the CDR3: TGTGCCATCAGTGAGAACCTGGGCACAGATACGCAGTATTTT. This codes for CAISENLGTDTQYF. This chain links TRBV10-3 with TRBJ2-3, with no clear D. The CDR3 has 14 residues. V shed 2 bases and J shed 1 base, with 7 bases lying between them. CDR1 and CDR2 from the germline V gene are ENHRY and SYGVKD.

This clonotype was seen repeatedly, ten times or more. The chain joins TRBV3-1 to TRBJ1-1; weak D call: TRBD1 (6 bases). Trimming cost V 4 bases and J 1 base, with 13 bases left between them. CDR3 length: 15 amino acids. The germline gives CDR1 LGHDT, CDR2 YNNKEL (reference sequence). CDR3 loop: CASSRRGTRNTEAFF. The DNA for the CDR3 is TGTGCCAGCAGCCGGAGGGGGACAAGGAACACTGAAGCTTTCTTT.

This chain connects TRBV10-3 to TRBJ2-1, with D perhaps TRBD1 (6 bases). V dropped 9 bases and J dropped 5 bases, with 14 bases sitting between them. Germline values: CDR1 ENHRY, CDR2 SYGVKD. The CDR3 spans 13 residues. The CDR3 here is CAIAMTGDNEQFF. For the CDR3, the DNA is TGTGCCATTGCCATGACAGGAGACAATGAGCAGTTCTTC.

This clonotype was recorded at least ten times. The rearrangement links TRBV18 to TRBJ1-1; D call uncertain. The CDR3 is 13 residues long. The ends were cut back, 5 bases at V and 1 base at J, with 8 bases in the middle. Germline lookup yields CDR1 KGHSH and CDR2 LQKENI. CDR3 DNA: TGTGCCAGCTCAGACCAGGCGAACACTGAAGCTTTCTTT. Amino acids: CASSDQANTEAFF.

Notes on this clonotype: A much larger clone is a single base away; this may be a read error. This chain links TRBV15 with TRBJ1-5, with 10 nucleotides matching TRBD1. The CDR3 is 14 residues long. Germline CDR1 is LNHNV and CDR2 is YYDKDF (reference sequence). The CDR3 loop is CATSSGTGDQPHHF. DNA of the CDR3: TGTGCCACCAGCAGCGGGACAGGGGATCAGCCCCATCATTTT. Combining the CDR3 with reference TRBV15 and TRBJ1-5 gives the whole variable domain DAMVIQNPRYQVTQFGKPVTLSCSQTLNHNVMYWYQQKSSQAPKLLFHYYDKDFNNEADTPDNFQSRRPNTSFCFLDIRSPGLGDTAMYLCATSSGTGDQPHHFGDGTRLSIL.

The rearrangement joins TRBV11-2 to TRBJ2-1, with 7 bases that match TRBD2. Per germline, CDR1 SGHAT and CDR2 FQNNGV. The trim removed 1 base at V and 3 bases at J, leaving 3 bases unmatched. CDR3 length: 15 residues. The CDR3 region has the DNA TGTGCCAGCAGCTTAGTCGGGGGGATCTACAATGAGCAGTTCTTC. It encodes CASSLVGGIYNEQFF.

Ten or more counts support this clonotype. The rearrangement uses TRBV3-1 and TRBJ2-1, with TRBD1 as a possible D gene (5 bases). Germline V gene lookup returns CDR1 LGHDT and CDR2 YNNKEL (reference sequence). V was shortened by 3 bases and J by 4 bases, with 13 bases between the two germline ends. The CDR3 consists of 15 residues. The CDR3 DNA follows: TGTGCCAGCAGCCAGACCCTGACAGTGTACAATGAGCAGTTCTTC. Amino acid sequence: CASSQTLTVYNEQFF.

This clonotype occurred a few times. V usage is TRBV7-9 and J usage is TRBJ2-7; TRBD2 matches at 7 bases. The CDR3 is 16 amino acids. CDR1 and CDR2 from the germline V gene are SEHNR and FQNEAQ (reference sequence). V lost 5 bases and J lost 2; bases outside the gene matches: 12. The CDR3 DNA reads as TGTGCCAGCAGCGGCAGTGGTCAGGGAGGGGCCTACGAGCAGTACTTC. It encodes CASSGSGQGGAYEQYF.

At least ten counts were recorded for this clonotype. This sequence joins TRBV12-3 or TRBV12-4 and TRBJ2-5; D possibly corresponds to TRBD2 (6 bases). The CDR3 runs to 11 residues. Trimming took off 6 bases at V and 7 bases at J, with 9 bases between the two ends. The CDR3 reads CASSQEGTQYF. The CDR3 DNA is TGTGCCAGCAGCCAGGAGGGGACCCAGTACTTC.

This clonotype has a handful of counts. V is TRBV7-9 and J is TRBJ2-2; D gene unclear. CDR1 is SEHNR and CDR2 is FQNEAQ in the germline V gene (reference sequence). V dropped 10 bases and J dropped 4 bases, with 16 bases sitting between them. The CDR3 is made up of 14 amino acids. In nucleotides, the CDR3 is TGTGCCACCGATTTGATGATTGTCACCGGGGAGCTGTTTTTT. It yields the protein CATDLMIVTGELFF.

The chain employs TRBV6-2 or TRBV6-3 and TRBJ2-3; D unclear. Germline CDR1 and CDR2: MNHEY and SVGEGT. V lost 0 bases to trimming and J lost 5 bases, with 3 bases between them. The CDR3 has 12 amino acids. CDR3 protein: CASSYSVDTQYF. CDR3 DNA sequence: TGTGCCAGCAGTTACTCGGTAGATACGCAGTATTTT.

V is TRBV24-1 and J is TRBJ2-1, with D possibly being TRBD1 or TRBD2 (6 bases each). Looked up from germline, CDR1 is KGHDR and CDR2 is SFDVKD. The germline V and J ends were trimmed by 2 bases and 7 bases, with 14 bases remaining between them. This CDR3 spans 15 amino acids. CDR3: CATSDSGGRRNEQFF. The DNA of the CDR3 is TGTGCCACCAGTGATTCTGGGGGGCGCCGGAATGAGCAGTTCTTC.

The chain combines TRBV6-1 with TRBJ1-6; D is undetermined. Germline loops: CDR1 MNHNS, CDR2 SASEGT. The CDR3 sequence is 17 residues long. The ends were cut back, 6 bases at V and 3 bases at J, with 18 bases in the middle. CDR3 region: CASSEINGVYYNSPLHF. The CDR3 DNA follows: TGTGCCAGCAGCGAAATAAATGGAGTCTACTATAATTCACCCCTCCACTTT.

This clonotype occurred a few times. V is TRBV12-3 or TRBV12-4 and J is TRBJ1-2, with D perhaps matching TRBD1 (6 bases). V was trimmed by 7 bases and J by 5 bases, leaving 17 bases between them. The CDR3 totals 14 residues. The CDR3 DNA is TGTGCCAGCACGCCACAGGGAGGGCAGTATGGCTACACCTTC. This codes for CASTPQGGQYGYTF.

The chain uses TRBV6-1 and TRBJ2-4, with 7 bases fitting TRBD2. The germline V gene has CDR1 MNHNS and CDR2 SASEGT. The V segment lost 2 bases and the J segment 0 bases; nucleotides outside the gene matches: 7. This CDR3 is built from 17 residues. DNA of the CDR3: TGTGCCAGCAGTGAAACCAGACTAGCCCAAGCCAAAAACATTCAGTACTTC. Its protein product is CASSETRLAQAKNIQYF.